The TCR beta chain described here comes from a study of blood T cell repertoires in COVID-19. Study-wide background: Spain, Italy and the United States supplied samples that represented acute and convalescent COVID-19. PBMCs, B-cell-depleted T cells, or T cells provided the cDNA or gDNA that made up the material.

On this clone: A junction boundary mismatches the germline segment, possibly from a read error.

TCRdb's copy holds only in-frame clones and misses some; the assay was immunoSEQ multiplex PCR. The sample holds 250,000 or so clones, nearly 90% seen once. Sequences were obtained from peripheral blood. This clonotype was sampled from a woman aged 55-75 years with COVID-19, enrolled during active disease.

The CDR3 reads CASREAGAHTDTQYF. CDR3 nucleotides: TGTGCCAGCAGAGAAGCGGGGGCGCACACAGATACGCAGTATTTT. The genes are TRBV6-1 and TRBJ2-3; 8 nucleotides match TRBD2. From germline, CDR1 is MNHNS and CDR2 SASEGT. The CDR3 totals 15 residues.